This T cell receptor (beta chain) was sequenced in a study of T cell responses to AZD1222 COVID-19 vaccine. This table comes from immunoSEQ multiplex PCR, and its TCRdb copy is limited to in-frame clones, with some not included. Here the sample spans 75,000 to 100,000 clones, nearly 90% being singletons. This CDR3 contains 15 residues. The V and J ends lost 3 bases and 1 base respectively, with 12 bases between them. Germline V gene data show CDR1 as SGHTA and CDR2 as FQGNSA. The chain couples TRBV7-2 to TRBJ1-2; D is undetermined. The receptor was derived from an adult in good health. The sequenced sample was peripheral blood, obtained on day 0 of AZD1222 vaccination. CDR3 region: CASSFILTDNYGYTF. CDR3 nucleotide sequence: TGTGCCAGCAGCTTCATTCTCACGGATAACTATGGCTACACCTTC.